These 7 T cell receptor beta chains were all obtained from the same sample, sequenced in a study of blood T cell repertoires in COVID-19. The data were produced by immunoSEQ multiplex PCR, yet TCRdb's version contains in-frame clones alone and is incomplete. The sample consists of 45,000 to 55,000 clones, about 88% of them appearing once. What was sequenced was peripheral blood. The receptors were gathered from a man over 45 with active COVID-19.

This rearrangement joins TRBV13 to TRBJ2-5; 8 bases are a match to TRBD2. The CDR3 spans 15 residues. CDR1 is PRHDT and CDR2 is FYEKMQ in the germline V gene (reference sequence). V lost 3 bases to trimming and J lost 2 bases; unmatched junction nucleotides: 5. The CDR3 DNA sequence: TGTGCCAGCAGCTTGGGCGGGGGGTTACAAGAGACCCAGTACTTC. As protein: CASSLGGGLQETQYF.

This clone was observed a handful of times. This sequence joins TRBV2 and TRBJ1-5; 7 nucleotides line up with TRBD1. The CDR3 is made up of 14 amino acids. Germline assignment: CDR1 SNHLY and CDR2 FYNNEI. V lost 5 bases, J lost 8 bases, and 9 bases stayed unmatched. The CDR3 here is CASSTGTVEEPQHF. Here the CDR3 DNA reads TGTGCCAGCAGTACTGGGACAGTCGAAGAGCCCCAGCATTTT.

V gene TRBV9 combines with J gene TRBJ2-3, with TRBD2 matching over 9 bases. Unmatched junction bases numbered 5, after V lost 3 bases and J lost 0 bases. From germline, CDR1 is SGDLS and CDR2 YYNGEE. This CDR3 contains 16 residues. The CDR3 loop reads CASSAESGGSTDTQYF. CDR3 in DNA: TGTGCCAGCAGCGCGGAAAGCGGGGGGAGCACAGATACGCAGTATTTT. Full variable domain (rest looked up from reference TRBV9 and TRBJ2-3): DSGVTQTPKHLITATGQRVTLRCSPRSGDLSVYWYQQSLDQGLQFLIQYYNGEERAKGNILERFSAQQFPDLHSELNLSSLELGDSALYFCASSAESGGSTDTQYFGPGTRLTVL.

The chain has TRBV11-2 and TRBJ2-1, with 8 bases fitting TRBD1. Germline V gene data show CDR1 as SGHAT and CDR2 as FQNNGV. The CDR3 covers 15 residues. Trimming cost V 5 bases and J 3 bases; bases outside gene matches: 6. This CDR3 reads CASSPRTGFYNEQFF. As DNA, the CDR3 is TGTGCCAGCAGCCCCCGGACAGGGTTCTACAATGAGCAGTTCTTC.

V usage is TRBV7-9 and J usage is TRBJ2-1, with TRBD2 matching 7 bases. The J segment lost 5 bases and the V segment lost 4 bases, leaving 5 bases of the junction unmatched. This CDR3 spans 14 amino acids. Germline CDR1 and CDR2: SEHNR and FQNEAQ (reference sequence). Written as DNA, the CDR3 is TGTGCCAGCAGCTCCGGGGGGATTAACAATGAGCAGTTCTTC. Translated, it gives CASSSGGINNEQFF.

This chain's CDR3 is CASSTGQGTYEQYF. As DNA, the CDR3 is TGTGCCAGTAGTACAGGACAGGGTACCTACGAGCAGTACTTC. The V gene is TRBV19, the J gene TRBJ2-7; 8 nucleotides line up with TRBD1. The CDR3 runs to 14 residues. Germline CDR1 reads LNHDA; CDR2 reads SQIVND (reference sequence). Trimming at V came to 4 bases and at J to 2 bases, leaving 4 bases not matched to a gene.

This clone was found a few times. CDR3 amino acids: CASRGRVDQPQHF. The CDR3 region has the DNA TGTGCCAGTAGGGGCAGGGTTGACCAGCCCCAGCATTTT. The J gene is TRBJ1-5, the V gene TRBV19, with D possibly being TRBD1 (5 bases). The CDR3 runs 13 residues. The germline gives CDR1 LNHDA, CDR2 SQIVND (reference sequence). V lost 6 bases and J lost 7, with 13 bases in between.